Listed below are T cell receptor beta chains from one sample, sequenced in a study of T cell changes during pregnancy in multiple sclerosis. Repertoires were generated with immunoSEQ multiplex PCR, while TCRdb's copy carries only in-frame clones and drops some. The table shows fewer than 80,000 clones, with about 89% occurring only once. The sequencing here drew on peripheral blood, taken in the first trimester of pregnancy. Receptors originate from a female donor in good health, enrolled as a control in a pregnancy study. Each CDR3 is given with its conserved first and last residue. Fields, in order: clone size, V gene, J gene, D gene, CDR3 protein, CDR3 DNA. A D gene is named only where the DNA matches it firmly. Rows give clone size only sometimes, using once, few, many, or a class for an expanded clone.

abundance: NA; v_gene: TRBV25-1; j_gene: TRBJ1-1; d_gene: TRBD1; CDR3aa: CASTLQGPTTEAFF; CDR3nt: TGTGCCAGCACCTTACAGGGGCCGACCACTGAAGCTTTCTTT
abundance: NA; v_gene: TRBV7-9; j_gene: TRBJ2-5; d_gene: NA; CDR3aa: CASSPLLNRVTETQYF; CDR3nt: TGTGCCAGCAGCCCGCTGCTAAACAGGGTAACTGAGACCCAGTACTTC
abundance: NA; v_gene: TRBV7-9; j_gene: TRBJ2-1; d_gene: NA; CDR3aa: CASSSGVLAESSYNEQFF; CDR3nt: TGTGCCAGCAGCTCAGGGGTCCTAGCGGAGAGCTCCTACAATGAGCAGTTCTTC
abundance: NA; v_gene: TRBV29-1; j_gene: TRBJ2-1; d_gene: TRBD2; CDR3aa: CSVEFTSGGYNEQFF; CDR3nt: TGCAGCGTTGAATTCACTAGCGGGGGATACAATGAGCAGTTCTTC
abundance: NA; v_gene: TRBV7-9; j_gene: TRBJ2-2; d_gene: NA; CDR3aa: CASSHGATNTGELFF; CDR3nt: TGTGCCAGCTCACACGGAGCGACGAACACCGGGGAGCTGTTTTTT
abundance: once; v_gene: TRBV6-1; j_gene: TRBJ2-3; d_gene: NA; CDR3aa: CASSELNSPDTQYF; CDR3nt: TGTGCCAGCAGTGAACTTAATAGCCCAGATACGCAGTATTTT
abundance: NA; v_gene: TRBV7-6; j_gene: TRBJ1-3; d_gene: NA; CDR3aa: CASSPDNGNTIYF; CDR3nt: TGTGCCAGCAGCCCGGACAATGGAAACACCATATATTTT
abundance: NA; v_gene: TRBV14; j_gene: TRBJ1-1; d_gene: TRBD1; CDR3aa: CASSWGQSSLGVNEAFF; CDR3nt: TGTGCCAGCAGCTGGGGACAGTCCTCCCTAGGAGTGAATGAAGCTTTCTTT
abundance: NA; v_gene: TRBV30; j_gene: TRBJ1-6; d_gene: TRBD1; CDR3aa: CAWSVRQGDSPLHF; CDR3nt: TGTGCCTGGAGTGTCCGACAGGGAGATTCACCCCTCCACTTT
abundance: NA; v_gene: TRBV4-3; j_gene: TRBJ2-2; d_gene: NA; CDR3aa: CASSQFGSQPNTGELFF; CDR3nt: TGCGCCAGCAGCCAGTTTGGGAGCCAACCTAACACCGGGGAGCTGTTTTTT
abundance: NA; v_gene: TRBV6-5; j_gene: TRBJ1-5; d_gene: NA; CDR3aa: CASSSLRQGLNQPQHF; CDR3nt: TGTGCCAGCAGTTCCCTTCGGCAGGGACTGAATCAGCCCCAGCATTTT
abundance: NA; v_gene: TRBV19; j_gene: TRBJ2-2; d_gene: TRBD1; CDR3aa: CASSSSPGTANTGELFF; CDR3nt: TGTGCCAGTAGCTCCAGTCCCGGGACAGCGAACACCGGGGAGCTGTTTTTT
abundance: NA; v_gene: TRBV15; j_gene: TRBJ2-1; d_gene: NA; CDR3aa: CATSSRFLRGHSYNEQFF; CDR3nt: TGTGCCACCAGCAGTCGATTCCTGCGCGGCCACTCCTACAATGAGCAGTTCTTC
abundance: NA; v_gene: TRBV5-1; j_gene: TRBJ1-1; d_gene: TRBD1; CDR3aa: CASSFRPGTGNLNTEAFF; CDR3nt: TGCGCCAGCAGTTTCCGCCCCGGGACAGGGAATTTGAACACTGAAGCTTTCTTT
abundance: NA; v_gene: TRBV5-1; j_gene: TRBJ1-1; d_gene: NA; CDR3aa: CASSLGGGYGPEAFF; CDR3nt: TGCGCCAGCAGCTTAGGGGGGGGGTACGGTCCTGAAGCTTTCTTT
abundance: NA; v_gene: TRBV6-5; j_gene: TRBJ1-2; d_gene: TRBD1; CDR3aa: CASSYSSGGKGYTF; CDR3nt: TGTGCCAGCAGTTACTCGTCAGGGGGTAAGGGCTACACCTTC
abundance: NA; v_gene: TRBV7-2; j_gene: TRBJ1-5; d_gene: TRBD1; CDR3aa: CASSLTGEGNQPQHF; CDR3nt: TGTGCCAGCAGCTTGACAGGGGAGGGCAATCAGCCCCAGCATTTT
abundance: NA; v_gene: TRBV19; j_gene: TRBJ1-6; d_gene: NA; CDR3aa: CASSPGQRSYNSPLHF; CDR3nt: TGTGCCAGTAGTCCAGGGCAGAGGTCCTATAATTCACCCCTCCACTTT
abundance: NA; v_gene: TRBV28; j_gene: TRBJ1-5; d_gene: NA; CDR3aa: CASSWQGGQPQHF; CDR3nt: TGTGCCAGCAGTTGGCAGGGCGGTCAGCCCCAGCATTTT
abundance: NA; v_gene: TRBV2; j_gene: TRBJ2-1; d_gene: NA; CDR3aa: CASSVGAYNEQFF; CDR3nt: TGTGCCAGCAGTGTCGGAGCCTACAATGAGCAGTTCTTC
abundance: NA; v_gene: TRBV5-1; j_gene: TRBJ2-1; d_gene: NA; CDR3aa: CASSQLDNEQFF; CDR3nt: TGCGCCAGCAGCCAACTGGACAATGAGCAGTTCTTC
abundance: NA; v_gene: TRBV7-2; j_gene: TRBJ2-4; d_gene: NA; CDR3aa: CASSSSGAKNIQYF; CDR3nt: TGTGCCAGCAGCTCCTCGGGGGCCAAAAACATTCAGTACTTC
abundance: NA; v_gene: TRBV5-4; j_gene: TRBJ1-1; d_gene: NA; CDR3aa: CASSFMFPGGTEAFF; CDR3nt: TGTGCCAGCAGCTTCATGTTTCCCGGGGGGACTGAAGCTTTCTTT
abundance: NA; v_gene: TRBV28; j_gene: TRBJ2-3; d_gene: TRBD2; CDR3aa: CASSFGLALDTQYF; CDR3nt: TGTGCCAGCAGTTTTGGACTAGCGCTAGATACGCAGTATTTT
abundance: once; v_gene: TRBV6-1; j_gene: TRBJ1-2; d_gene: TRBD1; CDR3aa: CASSERDRGTYGYTF; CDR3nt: TGTGCCAGCAGTGAAAGGGACAGGGGGACCTATGGCTACACCTTC
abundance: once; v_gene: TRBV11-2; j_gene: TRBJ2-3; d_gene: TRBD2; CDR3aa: CASSWGLAGEGGQYF; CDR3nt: TGTGCCAGCAGCTGGGGACTAGCGGGAGAAGGGGGGCAGTATTTT
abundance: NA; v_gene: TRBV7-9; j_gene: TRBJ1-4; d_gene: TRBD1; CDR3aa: CASSSGQRDRRTNEKLFF; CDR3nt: TGTGCCAGCAGCTCGGGACAGAGGGATAGGAGAACTAATGAAAAACTGTTTTTT
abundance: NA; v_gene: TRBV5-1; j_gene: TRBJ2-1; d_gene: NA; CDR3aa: CASSPRQDPNEQFF; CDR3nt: TGCGCCAGCAGCCCCCGACAGGATCCCAATGAGCAGTTCTTC
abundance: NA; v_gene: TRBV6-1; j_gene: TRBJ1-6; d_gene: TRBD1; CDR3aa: CASRGTGNSPLHF; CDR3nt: TGTGCCAGCAGGGGGACAGGGAATTCACCCCTCCACTTT
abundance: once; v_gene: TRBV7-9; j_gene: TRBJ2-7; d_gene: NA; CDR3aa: CASSFGSAAWEQYF; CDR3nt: TGTGCCAGCAGCTTCGGGTCGGCAGCCTGGGAGCAGTACTTC
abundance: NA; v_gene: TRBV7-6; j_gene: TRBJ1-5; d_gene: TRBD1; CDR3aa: CASSLDRVNQPQHF; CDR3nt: TGTGCCAGCAGCCTGGACAGGGTAAATCAGCCCCAGCATTTT
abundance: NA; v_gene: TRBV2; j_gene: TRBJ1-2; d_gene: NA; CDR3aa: CASIVPRGRGYTF; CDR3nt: TGTGCCAGCATCGTCCCCAGGGGCCGGGGCTACACCTTC
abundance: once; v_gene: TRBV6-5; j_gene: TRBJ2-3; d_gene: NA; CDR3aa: CASRSTGRSDTQYF; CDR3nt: TGTGCCAGCAGGTCAACAGGGCGGTCAGATACGCAGTATTTT
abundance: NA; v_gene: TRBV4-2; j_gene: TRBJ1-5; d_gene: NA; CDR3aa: CASSQVRTLPGDQPQHF; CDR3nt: TGTGCCAGCAGCCAGGTGAGGACCCTACCGGGAGATCAGCCCCAGCATTTT
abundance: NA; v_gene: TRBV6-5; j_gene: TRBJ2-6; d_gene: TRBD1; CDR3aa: CASRETGAGANVLTF; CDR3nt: TGTGCCAGCAGGGAGACAGGGGCTGGGGCCAACGTCCTGACTTTC
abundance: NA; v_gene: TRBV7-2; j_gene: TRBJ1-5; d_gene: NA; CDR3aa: CASSLVLGQINQPQHF; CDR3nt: TGTGCCAGCAGCTTAGTCCTTGGACAGATCAATCAGCCCCAGCATTTT
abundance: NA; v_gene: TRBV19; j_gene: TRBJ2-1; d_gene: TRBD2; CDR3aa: CASSILPSGTSYNEQFF; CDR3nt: TGTGCCAGTAGTATTCTCCCGAGCGGGACTTCCTACAATGAGCAGTTCTTC
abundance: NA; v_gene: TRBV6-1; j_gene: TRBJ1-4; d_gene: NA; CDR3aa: CASSEVSGEKLFF; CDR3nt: TGTGCCAGCAGTGAAGTAAGTGGCGAAAAACTGTTTTTT
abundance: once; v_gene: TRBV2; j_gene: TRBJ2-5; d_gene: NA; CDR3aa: CASSVQGWDQYF; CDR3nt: TGTGCCAGCAGTGTTCAGGGTTGGGACCAGTACTTC
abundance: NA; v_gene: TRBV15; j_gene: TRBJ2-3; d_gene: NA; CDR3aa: CATSRDAALTQYF; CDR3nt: TGTGCCACCAGCAGAGATGCGGCTCTTACGCAGTATTTT
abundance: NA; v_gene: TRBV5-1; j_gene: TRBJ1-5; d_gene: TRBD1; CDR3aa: CASSSGQGAQPQHF; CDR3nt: TGCGCCAGCAGCTCCGGACAGGGGGCTCAGCCCCAGCATTTT